Listed here are 5 T cell receptor beta chains from one sample, sequenced in a study of a mutant IDH1 vaccine in newly diagnosed glioma. The table came from immunoSEQ multiplex PCR; TCRdb's copy has only in-frame clones and leaves some out. The sample includes 30,000 to 40,000 clones, around 80% of them seen just once. The time point was: baseline, week 1 (first vaccination visit). Sample treatment: pre-vaccination baseline after standard-of-care therapy. Sample: peripheral blood mononuclear cells (PBMCs), taken from a glioma patient treated with radiotherapy, temozolomide or both. These receptors originate from a middle-aged man with glioma. Some clones in this sample may be carry-over from other donors' samples.

The chain couples TRBV15 to TRBJ1-2; D not certain. The germline V gene has CDR1 LNHNV and CDR2 YYDKDF (reference sequence). The CDR3 length is 13 residues. Between the trimmed V and J ends, which lost 4 bases and 5 bases, there was a span of 11 bases. CDR3 sequence: CATSTDAGYGYTF. The CDR3 DNA follows: TGTGCCACCAGCACGGACGCGGGATATGGCTACACCTTC.

The V call is TRBV19, the J call TRBJ2-3; D remains unclear. This CDR3 region has 13 residues. V lost 7 bases to trimming and J lost 2 bases, with 10 bases between them. Germline V gene lookup returns CDR1 LNHDA and CDR2 SQIVND (reference sequence). CDR3 coding DNA: TGTGCCAGTAATGGGCCGAACACAGATACGCAGTATTTT. Translated, it gives CASNGPNTDTQYF.

This rearrangement joins TRBV6-1 to TRBJ1-5, with D perhaps TRBD1 (5 bases). CDR3 length: 13 residues. Trimming cost V 10 bases and J 4 bases, with 14 bases left between them. The V gene's germline CDR1 is MNHNS and CDR2 SASEGT. The CDR3 loop is CATQGLRNQPQHF. In DNA form, the CDR3 reads TGTGCCACCCAGGGTTTACGGAATCAGCCCCAGCATTTT.

This clone was observed a single time. V usage is TRBV7-9 and J usage is TRBJ2-5; possible D gene TRBD2, 6 bases. CDR1 and CDR2 (germline): SEHNR, FQNEAQ (reference sequence). The CDR3 length is 16 residues. The CDR3 region is CAINKAGAIGMGTQYF. The CDR3 DNA follows: TGTGCAATTAACAAAGCGGGCGCTATCGGAATGGGGACCCAGTACTTC.

This clone was detected a few times. This sequence joins TRBV10-3 and TRBJ2-2; tentatively, D is TRBD1 (6 bases). V shed 11 bases and J shed 2 bases, with 18 bases lying between them. Germline CDR1 ENHRY, CDR2 SYGVKD. CDR3 length equals 15 residues. The CDR3 sequence: CAARAAGVNTGELFF. CDR3 sequence (DNA): TGTGCCGCAAGGGCGGCAGGGGTCAACACCGGGGAGCTGTTTTTT.